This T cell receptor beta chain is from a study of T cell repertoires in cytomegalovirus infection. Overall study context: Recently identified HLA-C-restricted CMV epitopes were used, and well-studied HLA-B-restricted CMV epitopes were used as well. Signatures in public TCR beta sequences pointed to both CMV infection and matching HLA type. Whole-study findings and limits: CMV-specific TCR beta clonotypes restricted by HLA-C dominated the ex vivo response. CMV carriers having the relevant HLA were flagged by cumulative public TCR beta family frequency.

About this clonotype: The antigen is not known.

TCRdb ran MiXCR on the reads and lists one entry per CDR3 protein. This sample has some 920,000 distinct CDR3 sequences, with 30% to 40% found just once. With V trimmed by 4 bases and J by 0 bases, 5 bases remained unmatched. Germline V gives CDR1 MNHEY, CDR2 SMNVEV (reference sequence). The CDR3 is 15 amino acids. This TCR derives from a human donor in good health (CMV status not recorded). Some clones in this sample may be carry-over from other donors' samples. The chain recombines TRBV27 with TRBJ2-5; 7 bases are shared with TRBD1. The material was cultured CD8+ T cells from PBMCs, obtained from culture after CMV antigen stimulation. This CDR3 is CASSSTGANQETQYF. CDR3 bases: TGTGCCAGCAGTTCTACAGGGGCGAACCAAGAGACCCAGTACTTC.